Listed below are T cell receptor beta chains from one sample, sequenced in a study of tumor-infiltrating lymphocytes in primary liver carcinoma. A single record per CDR3 protein comes from TCRdb applying MiXCR to the multiplex PCR reads. The sample holds about 320,000 distinct CDR3 sequences; over 55% are singletons and the top ten take roughly 9%. The sample was peripheral blood. The receptors were sampled from a middle-aged man with primary liver carcinoma and hepatitis B virus infection. Each CDR3 is given with its conserved first and last residue. Fields, in order: V gene, J gene, clone size, D gene, CDR3 DNA, CDR3 protein. A D gene is named only where the DNA matches it firmly. Clone sizes are given selectively: once, few, many, or a class where the clone is expanded.

>TRBV28|TRBJ1-1|few|TRBD1
TGTGCCAGCAGTTTAAGGGGGCTGGGGACTGAAGCTTTCTTT
CASSLRGLGTEAFF
>TRBV5-1|TRBJ1-4|many|.
TGCGCCAGCAGTCGCGACAGACCGACTAATGAAAAACTGTTTTTT
CASSRDRPTNEKLFF
>TRBV6-5|TRBJ2-5|once|.
TGTGCCAGCAGTTTTTATGCCAGCAGGAGTGGCGAGACCCAGTACTTC
CASSFYASRSGETQYF
>TRBV29-1|TRBJ2-1|.|TRBD2
TGCAGCGTTGGGCAAACCAGCGGGATACCCAATGAGCAGTTCTTC
CSVGQTSGIPNEQFF
>TRBV28|TRBJ1-2|many|TRBD1
TGTGCCAGCAGATCCGGGACAGGACGAAACTATGGCTACACCTTC
CASRSGTGRNYGYTF
>TRBV11-2|TRBJ2-3|once|.
TGTGTCAGCAGCTCCCAACATAGCGGCTACACAGATACGCAGTATTTT
CVSSSQHSGYTDTQYF
>TRBV5-6|TRBJ2-5|.|TRBD2
TGTGCCAGCAGCTTGAAAAGCGGGGGGCACCAAGGGACCCAGTACTTC
CASSLKSGGHQGTQYF
>TRBV5-1|TRBJ2-2|.|.
TGCGCCAGCAGCCCCGGCGTCGGGGTTTATGACGGGGAGCTGTTTTTT
CASSPGVGVYDGELFF
>TRBV28|TRBJ1-2|.|.
TGTGCCAGCAGTTTAGGAAACTCTAACTATGGCTACACCTTC
CASSLGNSNYGYTF
>TRBV5-1|TRBJ2-7|few|.
TGCGCCAGCAGCTTGCGAGCGGGCACCTACGAGCAGTACTTC
CASSLRAGTYEQYF
>TRBV6-1|TRBJ1-2|.|TRBD1
TGTGCCAGCACTCGGACAGGTTCTAACTATGGCTACATCTTC
CASTRTGSNYGYIF
>TRBV11-1|TRBJ2-1|.|TRBD1
TGTGCCAGTACCTCCGGGACAGGTTTCAATGAGCAGTTCTTC
CASTSGTGFNEQFF
>TRBV4-2|TRBJ2-1|.|TRBD2
TGTGCCAGCAGCCTTCGTCTTAGCGGGAGCACCTACAATGAGCAGTTCTTC
CASSLRLSGSTYNEQFF
>TRBV28|TRBJ1-2|.|.
TGTGCCAGCAGCTACCGGGACTTGGGCTATGGCTACACCTTC
CASSYRDLGYGYTF
>TRBV28|TRBJ2-5|.|.
TGTGCCAACAGTTTTCTAGGGGATGCGGATACCCAGTACTTC
CANSFLGDADTQYF
>TRBV6-1|TRBJ1-5|.|.
TGTACCAGCAGAGTGTCGGTGAAGCCCCAGCATTTT
CTSRVSVKPQHF
>TRBV4-2|TRBJ2-7|many|.
TGTGCCAGCAGCCAAGGGGTAGGTTCCTACGAGCAGTACTTC
CASSQGVGSYEQYF
>TRBV4-3|TRBJ2-1|.|TRBD2
TGCGCCAACAGCTCTCGACTAGCGGGGGGGTACGATGAACAGTTCTTC
CANSSRLAGGYDEQFF
>TRBV28|TRBJ2-3|.|TRBD1
TGTGTCAGCAGCCAAGGACAGGGTCCAGATACGCAGTATTTT
CVSSQGQGPDTQYF
>TRBV29-1|TRBJ1-3|many|.
TGCAGCGCAGAAAAAAGCTCTGGAAACACCATATATTTT
CSAEKSSGNTIYF
>TRBV11-1|TRBJ1-3|once|.
TGTGCCAGCAGCTTCGTCTGGACAGCTGGAAACACCATATATTTT
CASSFVWTAGNTIYF
>TRBV6-2/TRBV6-3|TRBJ2-2|many|TRBD1
TGTGCCAGCAGTTCTTTTCGACAGGGTGCCGGGGAGCTGTTTTTT
CASSSFRQGAGELFF
>TRBV7-9|TRBJ2-7|.|TRBD1
TGTGCCAGCAGCTCCGACCGGGACAGGGGCTACGAGCAGTACTTC
CASSSDRDRGYEQYF
>TRBV20-1|TRBJ1-3|.|TRBD1
TGCAGTGCTAGAGATACAGGGGCTGGAAACACCATATATTTT
CSARDTGAGNTIYF
>TRBV30|TRBJ1-2|.|.
TGTGCCTGGAGCGCCCATCCAGGGAACTATGGCTACACCTTC
CAWSAHPGNYGYTF
>TRBV5-4|TRBJ2-7|many|.
TGTGCCAGCAGTTCGGACACGTCCTACGAGCAGTACTTC
CASSSDTSYEQYF
>TRBV20-1|TRBJ1-6|.|.
TGCAGTGCCGGCGCGGGACATAATTCACCCCTCCACTTT
CSAGAGHNSPLHF
>TRBV28|TRBJ2-1|.|.
TGTGCCAGCAGTCCCTCCTCCCGGACCCCCAATGAGCAGTTCTTT
CASSPSSRTPNEQFF
>TRBV19|TRBJ2-7|.|TRBD2
TGTGCCAGTAGTAAGGTAGCGGGATCCTACGAGCAGTACTTC
CASSKVAGSYEQYF
>TRBV5-8|TRBJ2-1|.|TRBD2
TGTACCAGCAGCTTGGGAGTTAGCGGGATTTCCTACAATGAGCAGTTCTTC
CTSSLGVSGISYNEQFF
>TRBV7-9|TRBJ1-1|.|.
TGTGCCAGCCCCGGCCGGAGGCTGAAGACTGAAGCTTTCTTT
CASPGRRLKTEAFF
>TRBV10-3|TRBJ2-2|many|.
TGTGCCACCGGGGGTGATACGAACACCGGGGAGCTGTTTTTT
CATGGDTNTGELFF
>TRBV7-9|TRBJ2-6|.|.
TGTGCCAGCAGCCAATACACTGGGGCCAACGTCCTGACTTTC
CASSQYTGANVLTF
>TRBV4-2|TRBJ2-7|.|TRBD1
TGCGCCAGCTGCCAAGATAGCTCGGGACAGGGCTACGAGCAGTACTTC
CASCQDSSGQGYEQYF
>TRBV6-5|TRBJ2-1|.|.
TGTGCCAGCAGTTACTCGAGATGTGCGTCCTACATTGAGCAGTTCTTC
CASSYSRCASYIEQFF
>TRBV10-3|TRBJ1-5|many|TRBD1
TGTGCCATCAGTGGACAGGGAGTATCTCAGCCCCAGCATTTT
CAISGQGVSQPQHF
>TRBV11-1|TRBJ2-5|.|TRBD1
TGTGCCAGCACTCCCGGGACAGGGGCAGAGACTCAGTACTTC
CASTPGTGAETQYF
>TRBV24-1|TRBJ2-1|.|.
TGTGCCACCAGTGATTTGGCCTACCCCTCCTACAATGAGCAGTTCTTC
CATSDLAYPSYNEQFF
>TRBV11-1|TRBJ1-1|.|TRBD1
TGTGCCAGCGGTCGACAGGGTAACATTGAAGCTTTCTTT
CASGRQGNIEAFF
>TRBV5-6|TRBJ2-7|many|.
TGTGCCAGCAGCTTCCGATCGAGAGCCTACGAGCAGTACTTC
CASSFRSRAYEQYF
>TRBV28|TRBJ2-7|.|.
TGTGCCAGCAGCTTGGTGGGGGGTAGCGGACTCTACGAGCAGTACTTC
CASSLVGGSGLYEQYF
>TRBV12-3/TRBV12-4|TRBJ2-1|many|TRBD1
TGTGCCAGCAGACAACAGGGGCTAGGGGACTACAATGAGCAGTTCTTC
CASRQQGLGDYNEQFF
>TRBV29-1|TRBJ2-1|.|TRBD1
TGCAGTGTGGAAGGACAGGTCCCCTACAATGAGCAGTTCTTC
CSVEGQVPYNEQFF
>TRBV6-1|TRBJ2-1|.|.
TGTGCCAGCAGTGACACAGCATACAATGAGCAGTTCTTC
CASSDTAYNEQFF
>TRBV6-2/TRBV6-3|TRBJ2-1|.|.
TGTGCCAGCAACTGGACGGGGAGCTCCTACAATGAGCAGTTCTTC
CASNWTGSSYNEQFF
>TRBV4-3|TRBJ2-7|.|.
TGCGCCAGCAGCCCAGAACAGGGCTGCGAGCAGTACTTC
CASSPEQGCEQYF